Reported below is one T cell receptor (beta chain). J gave up 5 bases and V 5 bases, and 8 bases lay outside the gene matches. CDR3 length equals 15 residues. Per the germline V gene, CDR1 is SGHAT and CDR2 is FQNNGV. Per the study methods: Estimation of nucleated cell counts was performed using reference gene primer amplification. Profiled with immunoSEQ multiplex PCR; TCRdb holds only in-frame clones, not every one. D and trimming come from the DNA, and the V and J calls and clone size come from that table. The repertoire includes 59,000 or so clones, about 86% of them detected once, and under 30% sits in the top ten. The sample comes from a study of blood T cell repertoires in COVID-19. The overall study: Sites across the United States, Italy and Spain contributed samples from acute and convalescent COVID-19. Sources were T cells, B-cell-depleted T cells, or PBMCs; the material itself was cDNA or gDNA.

The receptor was isolated from a woman at least 80 years old with active or convalescent COVID-19. The chain uses TRBV11-2 and TRBJ2-4, with TRBD2 matching over 8 bases. The sequencing input was peripheral blood. The CDR3 here is CASSGGGLGENIQYF. The CDR3 DNA follows: TGTGCCAGCAGCGGTGGGGGACTAGGGGAAAACATTCAGTACTTC.